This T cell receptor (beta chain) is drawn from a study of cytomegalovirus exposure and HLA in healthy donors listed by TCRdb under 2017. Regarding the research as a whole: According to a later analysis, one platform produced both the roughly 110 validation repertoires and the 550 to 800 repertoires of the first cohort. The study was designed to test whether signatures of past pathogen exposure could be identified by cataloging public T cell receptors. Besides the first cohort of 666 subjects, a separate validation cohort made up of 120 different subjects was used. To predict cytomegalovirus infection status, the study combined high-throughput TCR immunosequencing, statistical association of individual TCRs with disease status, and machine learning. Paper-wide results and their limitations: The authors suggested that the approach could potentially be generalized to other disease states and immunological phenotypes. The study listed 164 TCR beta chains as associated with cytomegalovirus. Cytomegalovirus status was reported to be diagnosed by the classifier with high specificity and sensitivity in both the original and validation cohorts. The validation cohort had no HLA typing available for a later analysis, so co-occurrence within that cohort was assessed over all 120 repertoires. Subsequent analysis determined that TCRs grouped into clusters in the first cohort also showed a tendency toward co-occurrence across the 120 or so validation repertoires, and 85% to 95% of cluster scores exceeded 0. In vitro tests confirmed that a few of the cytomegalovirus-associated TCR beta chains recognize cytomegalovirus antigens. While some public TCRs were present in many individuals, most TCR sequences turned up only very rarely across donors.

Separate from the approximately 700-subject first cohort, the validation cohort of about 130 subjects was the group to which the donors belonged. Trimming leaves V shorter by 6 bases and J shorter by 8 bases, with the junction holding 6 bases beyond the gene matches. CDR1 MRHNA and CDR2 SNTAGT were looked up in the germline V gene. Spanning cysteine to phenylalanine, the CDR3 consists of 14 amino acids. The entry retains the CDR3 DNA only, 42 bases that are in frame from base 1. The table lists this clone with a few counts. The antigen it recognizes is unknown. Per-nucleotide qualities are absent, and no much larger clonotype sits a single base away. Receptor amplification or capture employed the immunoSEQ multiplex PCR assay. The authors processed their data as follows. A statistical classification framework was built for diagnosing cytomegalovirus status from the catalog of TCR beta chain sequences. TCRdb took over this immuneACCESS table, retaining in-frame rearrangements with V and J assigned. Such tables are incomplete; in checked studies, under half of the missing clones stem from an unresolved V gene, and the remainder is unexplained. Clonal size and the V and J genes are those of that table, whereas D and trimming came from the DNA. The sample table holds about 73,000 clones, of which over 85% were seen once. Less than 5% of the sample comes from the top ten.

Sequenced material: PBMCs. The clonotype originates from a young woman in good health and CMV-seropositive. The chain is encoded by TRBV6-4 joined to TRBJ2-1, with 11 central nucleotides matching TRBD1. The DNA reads TGTGCCAGCAGCGACGGGACAGGGGGACATGAGCAGTTCTTC. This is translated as CASSDGTGGHEQFF.